Each of the 4 T cell receptor beta chains below was sequenced from the same sample in a study of blood T cell repertoires in COVID-19. Data came from immunoSEQ multiplex PCR; TCRdb stores just in-frame clones and leaves some out. Among 150,000 to 200,000 clones listed, about nine tenths were seen once. The sequencing input was PBMCs or T cells enriched from blood (not recorded which). All receptors come from a woman under 30 who had recovered from COVID-19.

This clone came up once. The CDR3 region has the DNA TGTGCCAGCAGTTACGTTAGCGGGGGCTACGAGCAGTACTTC. This encodes CASSYVSGGYEQYF. The chain uses TRBV6-2 or TRBV6-3 and TRBJ2-7, with TRBD2 matching over 9 bases. Unmatched junction bases numbered 2, after V lost 2 bases and J lost 3 bases. CDR1 and CDR2 (germline): MNHEY, SVGEGT. The CDR3 contains 14 residues.

The chain employs TRBV10-3 and TRBJ2-3; D perhaps matches TRBD1 (6 bases). Germline V gene data show CDR1 as ENHRY and CDR2 as SYGVKD. V lost 7 bases to trimming and J lost 4 bases, with 12 bases between them. CDR3 length: 13 residues. The CDR3 bases are TGTGCCATCAACCCCGAGGGGGCAGATACGCAGTATTTT. This encodes CAINPEGADTQYF.

This clone was picked up one time. The CDR3 loop is CASSQSGGIAYGYTF. Here the CDR3 DNA reads TGTGCCAGCAGCCAATCGGGGGGGATCGCCTATGGCTACACCTTC. This chain connects TRBV3-1 (or the pseudogene TRBV3-2) to TRBJ1-2; D perhaps matches TRBD1 (5 bases). V lost 2 bases and J 4 bases, leaving 14 bases between the germline ends. The germline V gene has CDR1 LGHDT and CDR2 YNNKEL (reference sequence). This CDR3 spans 15 amino acids.

The gene calls are TRBV29-1 and TRBJ2-5; tentatively, D is TRBD2 (5 bases). The CDR3 covers 13 residues. V lost 4 bases, J lost 5 bases, and 14 bases lay in between. Germline-derived CDR1 and CDR2 are SQVTM and ANQGSEA. The CDR3 region is CSVGSGRAETQYF. The CDR3 DNA reads TGCAGCGTTGGAAGTGGGCGGGCGGAGACCCAGTACTTC.